These 26 T cell receptor beta chains share one sample of origin, sequenced in a study of human T cells and chemical hapten exposure. TCRdb re-analysed the RACE reads in MiXCR, keeping a single row per CDR3 protein. The data contain some 250,000 distinct CDR3 sequences, around 7.3% of them singletons. Described time point: pre-sensitization, week 0. Treatment noted: therapeutic diphenylcyclopropenone sensitization with weekly scalp DPC. Source: whole blood, taken in connection with sensitization to the hapten diphenylcyclopropenone (DPC). The receptors stem from a man younger than 35 with alopecia areata. Some clones in this sample may be carry-over from other donors' samples.

This clonotype has at least ten counts. The chain has TRBV7-2 and TRBJ1-1, with D maybe TRBD1 (5 bases). With 1 base removed from V and 1 base from J, the gap between germline ends came to 10 bases. The CDR3 contains 15 residues. CDR1 and CDR2 from the germline V gene are SGHTA and FQGNSA. CDR3 in DNA: TGTGCCAGCAGCTTAGGAGACAGAGCGAACACTGAAGCTTTCTTT. Protein product: CASSLGDRANTEAFF.

V usage is TRBV20-1 and J usage is TRBJ2-1, with a tentative D call TRBD2 (5 bases). The CDR3 loop spans 14 amino acids. Germline CDR1 is DFQATT and CDR2 is SNEGSKA (reference sequence). V lost 1 base and J 8 bases, leaving 15 bases between the germline ends. The CDR3 DNA follows: TGCAGTGCTAGAGGCGACGGGGATAGGGATGAGCAGTTCTTC. Protein: CSARGDGDRDEQFF.

The V and J genes are TRBV4-3 and TRBJ1-6; D is unclear. CDR3 length: 13 amino acids. Germline CDR1 LGHNA, CDR2 YSLEER. Trimming left V 1 base short and J 10 bases short, with 8 bases between. The CDR3 loop is CASSQGSVSPLHF. As DNA, the CDR3 is TGCGCCAGCAGCCAAGGGAGCGTCTCACCCCTCCACTTT.

V usage is TRBV4-2 and J usage is TRBJ2-7; weak D call: TRBD1 (6 bases). Germline CDR1 is LGHNA and CDR2 is YNFKEQ. CDR3 length: 16 residues. The V and J ends lost 4 bases and 0 bases respectively, with 16 bases between them. CDR3 in amino acids: CASSPERDTLSYEQYF. The CDR3 nucleotides read TGTGCCAGCAGCCCAGAACGGGACACCCTCTCCTACGAGCAGTACTTC.

In the case of this clonotype: In this CDR3 the conserved last residue, phenylalanine or tryptophan, is missing, so a read error is likely. The chain combines TRBV6-5 with TRBJ1-6, with 7 bases lining up with TRBD1. CDR3 size: 17 residues. CDR1 and CDR2 from the germline V gene are MNHEY and SVGAGI. V was pared by 2 bases and J by 0 bases, with 4 bases of the junction left unmatched. CDR3 sequence: CASSYTTGASYNSPLHL. In DNA, the CDR3 is TGTGCCAGCAGTTACACTACAGGGGCCTCCTATAATTCACCCCTCCACCTT.

V usage is TRBV28 and J usage is TRBJ2-7; D gene uncertain. Trimming left V 2 bases short and J 5 bases short, with 7 bases between. The length of the CDR3 is 12 residues. Germline CDR1 and CDR2: MDHEN and SYDVKM. The CDR3 DNA reads as TGTGCCAGCAGTTTACCCCGTAACGAGCAGTACTTC. As protein: CASSLPRNEQYF.

This clonotype was observed many times. V gene TRBV27 combines with J gene TRBJ2-1; perhaps TRBD2 as D (6 bases). V was clipped by 6 bases and J by 5 bases, with 11 bases between them. This CDR3 is built from 13 residues. Germline V gives CDR1 MNHEY, CDR2 SMNVEV (reference sequence). CDR3 DNA sequence: TGTGCCAGCAGCCCGACTAGACACAATGAGCAGTTCTTC. Residues: CASSPTRHNEQFF.

This clonotype was detected only a few times. The rearrangement links TRBV20-1 to TRBJ2-5; D might be TRBD2 (5 bases). The V gene lost 6 bases and the J gene lost 3 bases, with 17 bases spanning the gap. There are 14 residues in the CDR3. Germline CDR1 DFQATT, CDR2 SNEGSKA (reference sequence). As DNA, the CDR3 is TGCAGTGCAACAACTAGAACCTTAAAAGAGACCCAGTACTTC. Encoded protein: CSATTRTLKETQYF.

Only a few counts were recorded for this clonotype. The V gene is TRBV28, the J gene TRBJ1-5, with D possibly matching TRBD1 (6 bases). The V end lost 2 bases, the J end lost 5 bases, and 10 bases lay between the germline ends. CDR3 length: 14 amino acids. CDR1 is MDHEN and CDR2 is SYDVKM in the germline V gene. CDR3 amino acids: CASSLTRGHQPQHF. In DNA, the CDR3 is TGTGCCAGCAGTTTAACCAGGGGTCATCAGCCCCAGCATTTT.

This clonotype was seen a handful of times. This rearrangement joins TRBV28 to TRBJ1-6, with D perhaps TRBD1 (6 bases). Trimming cost V 2 bases and J 10 bases, with 15 bases left between them. Germline CDR1 is MDHEN and CDR2 is SYDVKM. The CDR3 is made up of 15 amino acids. CDR3 region: CASSLLAQGGSPLHF. CDR3 sequence (DNA): TGTGCCAGCAGTTTACTCGCACAGGGAGGCTCACCCCTCCACTTT.

This clonotype was counted at least ten times. The chain uses TRBV4-3 and TRBJ1-2; a possible D gene is TRBD1 (5 bases). CDR1 and CDR2 (germline): LGHNA, YSLEER. This CDR3 has 15 amino acids. Trimming stripped 0 bases from V and 6 bases from J, with 14 bases between. The CDR3 loop reads CASSQDPPEGDGYTF. The CDR3 DNA reads TGCGCCAGCAGCCAAGATCCCCCGGAAGGGGATGGCTACACCTTC.

This clonotype was seen at least ten times. The chain employs TRBV12-3 or TRBV12-4 and TRBJ1-5; unclear D gene. CDR3 size: 12 residues. Trimming pared 5 bases from V and 1 base from J, leaving 3 bases between. For the CDR3, the DNA is TGTGCCAGCAGTGGCAGCAATCAGCCCCAGCATTTT. Its protein product is CASSGSNQPQHF.

This clonotype was seen more than once but under ten times. V usage is TRBV9 and J usage is TRBJ1-2; 8 positions match TRBD1. The germline V gene has CDR1 SGDLS and CDR2 YYNGEE. The ends lost 0 bases at V and 2 bases at J; junction bases unmatched: 18. The CDR3 is made up of 20 amino acids. The CDR3 coding sequence is TGTGCCAGCAGCGTAGCTAGGATCCCAAGAGGACAGGGACGAAACTATGGCTACACCTTC. This encodes CASSVARIPRGQGRNYGYTF. Full variable domain (missing parts from reference TRBV9 and TRBJ1-2): DSGVTQTPKHLITATGQRVTLRCSPRSGDLSVYWYQQSLDQGLQFLIQYYNGEERAKGNILERFSAQQFPDLHSELNLSSLELGDSALYFCASSVARIPRGQGRNYGYTFGSGTRLTVV.

The chain recombines TRBV2 with TRBJ2-1; D is unclear. This CDR3 spans 14 amino acids. The V and J ends lost 6 bases and 2 bases respectively, with 11 bases between them. Germline V CDR1 and CDR2: SNHLY, FYNNEI. In nucleotides, the CDR3 is TGTGCCAGCAGGAGGACGGTCACCTACAATGAGCAGTTCTTC. Amino acid sequence: CASRRTVTYNEQFF.

This clonotype appeared many times. An end of the junction differs from the germline gene, which may be a read error. The chain carries TRBV7-9 and TRBJ2-3, with TRBD1 matching 9 bases. Germline V gene data show CDR1 as SEHNR and CDR2 as FQNEAQ (reference sequence). This CDR3 region has 15 residues. The CDR3 region has the DNA TGTGCCAGCAGCCTAGCCGGGACAGGGCCAGATACGCAGTATTTT. Translated, it gives CASSLAGTGPDTQYF. The full variable domain, with the rest looked up from reference TRBV7-9 and TRBJ2-3, is DTGVSQNPRHKITKRGQNVTFRCDPISEHNRLYWYRQTLGQGPEFLTYFQNEAQLEKSRLLSDRFSAERPKGSFSTLEIQRTEQGDSAMYLCASSLAGTGPDTQYFGPGTRLTVL.

The V call is TRBV3-1, the J call TRBJ2-7; TRBD2 matches 12 bases. CDR1 LGHDT and CDR2 YNNKEL come from the germline V gene (reference sequence). V lost 1 base to trimming and J lost 3 bases; unmatched junction nucleotides: 10. The CDR3 has 18 amino acids. CDR3 loop: CASSQVSSGGAWSYEQYF. DNA of the CDR3: TGTGCCAGCAGCCAAGTCTCTAGCGGGGGGGCGTGGAGCTACGAGCAGTACTTC.

Many counts were recorded for this clonotype. The chain recombines TRBV6-2 or TRBV6-3 with TRBJ1-5, with 7 bases identical to TRBD1. Losses at the gene ends were 7 bases for V and 2 bases for J; bases not matched to a gene: 5. The CDR3 contains 14 residues. CDR1 MNHEY and CDR2 SVGEGT come from the germline V gene. DNA for the CDR3: TGTGCCAGCACCAAGGGGGCGGGCAATCAGCCCCAGCATTTT. This gives the protein CASTKGAGNQPQHF.

The chain has TRBV20-1 and TRBJ2-7, with D hard to call. Trimming removed 2 bases from V and 0 bases from J, with 14 bases in between. The V gene's germline CDR1 is DFQATT and CDR2 SNEGSKA (reference sequence). The CDR3 spans 15 residues. In nucleotides, the CDR3 is TGCAGTGCTAGATCTTCGGGCAGAAACTCCTACGAGCAGTACTTC. This codes for CSARSSGRNSYEQYF.

This rearrangement joins TRBV5-1 to TRBJ1-4; D perhaps matches TRBD1 (6 bases). CDR1 is SGHRS, CDR2 YFSETQ, per germline. V was clipped by 1 base and J by 8 bases, with 18 bases between them. The CDR3 contains 16 residues. CDR3 bases: TGCGCCAGCAGCTTGATAGGGGGGATCGAGGTGGAAAAACTGTTTTTT. The encoded protein is CASSLIGGIEVEKLFF.

In this sample, this clonotype turned up a few times. The CDR3 DNA is TGTGCCAGTTTGGGGGGAGGAGGACAGCCCCAGCATTTT. Translated: CASLGGGGQPQHF. The chain uses TRBV27 and TRBJ1-5, with D possibly being TRBD1 (5 bases). Trimming took 9 bases from V and 7 from J, leaving 16 bases between them. Per germline, CDR1 MNHEY and CDR2 SMNVEV (reference sequence). The CDR3 spans 13 residues.

This clonotype was counted at least ten times. The rearrangement links TRBV28 to TRBJ1-5, with D perhaps matching TRBD1 (6 bases). The V end was cut by 7 bases, the J end by 6 bases, with 22 bases between. The CDR3 is 16 residues long. CDR1 and CDR2 from the germline V gene are MDHEN and SYDVKM. The CDR3 region is CASTYQDRGFGQPQHF. CDR3 DNA sequence: TGTGCCAGCACCTATCAGGACAGAGGGTTTGGTCAGCCCCAGCATTTT.

This clonotype was seen many times. The chain carries TRBV12-3 or TRBV12-4 and TRBJ1-5; 7 bases are shared with TRBD1. The trim removed 3 bases at V and 6 bases at J, leaving 8 bases unmatched. This CDR3 is 15 amino acids long. The CDR3 DNA follows: TGTGCCAGCAGTTTTGGGGGCAGGGGGGGTCAGCCCCAGCATTTT. Its protein product is CASSFGGRGGQPQHF.

This clonotype was counted ten times or more. The chain recombines TRBV25-1 with TRBJ2-1; 7 nucleotides agree with TRBD2. V was clipped by 5 bases and J by 10 bases; unmatched bases: 14. CDR3 length equals 15 residues. The V gene's germline CDR1 is MGHDK and CDR2 SYGVNS. For the CDR3, the DNA is TGTGCCAGCAGTCCTCCTAGCGGACCCCTCAGGGAGCAGTTCTTC. Encoded protein: CASSPPSGPLREQFF.

The J gene is TRBJ2-5, the V gene TRBV7-8; D is unclear. This CDR3 region has 14 residues. Trimming left V 0 bases short and J 0 bases short, with 5 bases between. Germline V lookup: CDR1 SGHVS, CDR2 FQNEAQ. The CDR3 DNA sequence: TGTGCCAGCAGCTTAGCTTATTACCAAGAGACCCAGTACTTC. Translating gives CASSLAYYQETQYF.

The sample holds many counts of this clonotype. This chain links TRBV14 with TRBJ1-2; no definite D call. The CDR3 is 13 amino acids. CDR1 is SGHDN and CDR2 is FVKESK in the germline V gene. V dropped 2 bases and J dropped 4 bases, with 8 bases sitting between them. Here the CDR3 reads CASSQFHSYGYTF. Written as DNA, the CDR3 is TGTGCCAGCAGCCAATTTCACAGCTATGGCTACACCTTC.

This sequence joins TRBV7-2 and TRBJ2-3, with unresolved D. V was cut by 2 bases and J by 4 bases, with 16 bases left in between. This CDR3 is built from 16 residues. Per the germline V gene, CDR1 is SGHTA and CDR2 is FQGNSA. In DNA form, the CDR3 reads TGTGCCAGCAGCTTATTGGGGTCAGCTAGGGCAGATACGCAGTATTTT. It encodes CASSLLGSARADTQYF.